This T cell receptor (beta chain) was sequenced for a study of blood T cell repertoires in COVID-19. Original analysis: Nucleated cell counts were estimated from reference gene primer amplification. TCRdb keeps only in-frame clones here, not all; method: immunoSEQ multiplex PCR. V and J calls and clone size follow that table, whereas D and trimming were derived from the DNA. The sample has roughly 100,000 clones, 60% to 80% seen once. The length of the CDR3 is 17 residues. V was cut by 5 bases and J by 0 bases, with 17 bases left in between. CDR1 LNHDA and CDR2 SQIVND come from the germline V gene (reference sequence).

The sequencing sample was made of peripheral blood. V gene TRBV19 combines with J gene TRBJ1-3, with a tentative D call TRBD1 (5 bases). The source of this sequence is a human donor with acute or convalescent COVID-19. The donor label of this sample is uncertain. CDR3 region: CASSAFGHTLSGNTIYF. The CDR3 nucleotides read TGTGCCAGTAGTGCCTTTGGACATACACTCTCTGGAAACACCATATATTTT.